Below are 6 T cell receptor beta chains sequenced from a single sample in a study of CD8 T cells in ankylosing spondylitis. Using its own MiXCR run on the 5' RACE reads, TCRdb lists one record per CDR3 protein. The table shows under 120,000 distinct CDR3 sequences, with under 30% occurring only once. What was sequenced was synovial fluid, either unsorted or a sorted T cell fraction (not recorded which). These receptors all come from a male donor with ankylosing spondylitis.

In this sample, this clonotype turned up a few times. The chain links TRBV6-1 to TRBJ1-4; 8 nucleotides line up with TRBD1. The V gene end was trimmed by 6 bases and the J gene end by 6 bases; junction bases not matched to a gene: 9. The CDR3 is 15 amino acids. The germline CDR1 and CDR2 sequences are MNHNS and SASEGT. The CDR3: CASSDSGGRDEKLFF. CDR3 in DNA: TGTGCCAGCAGCGATTCAGGGGGCAGAGATGAAAAACTGTTTTTT.

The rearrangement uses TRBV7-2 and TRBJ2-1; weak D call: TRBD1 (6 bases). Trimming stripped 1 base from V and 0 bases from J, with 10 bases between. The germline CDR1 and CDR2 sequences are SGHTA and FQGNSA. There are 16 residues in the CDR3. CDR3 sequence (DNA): TGTGCCAGCAGCTTAGGAAGGGGGAGCTCCTACAATGAGCAGTTCTTC. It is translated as CASSLGRGSSYNEQFF.

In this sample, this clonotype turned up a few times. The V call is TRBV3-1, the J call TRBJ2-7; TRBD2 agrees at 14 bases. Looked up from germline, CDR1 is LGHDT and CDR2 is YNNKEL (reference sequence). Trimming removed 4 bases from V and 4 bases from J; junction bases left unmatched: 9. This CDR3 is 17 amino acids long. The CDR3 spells CASSPLGTSGRQYEQYF. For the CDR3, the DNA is TGTGCCAGCAGCCCCCTTGGGACTAGCGGGAGACAGTACGAGCAGTACTTC.

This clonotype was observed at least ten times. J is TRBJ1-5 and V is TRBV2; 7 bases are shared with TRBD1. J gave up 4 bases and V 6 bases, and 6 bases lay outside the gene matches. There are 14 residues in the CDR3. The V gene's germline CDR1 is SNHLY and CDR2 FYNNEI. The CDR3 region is CASSGDSPNQPQHF. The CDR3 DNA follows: TGTGCCAGCAGCGGGGACAGCCCAAATCAGCCCCAGCATTTT.

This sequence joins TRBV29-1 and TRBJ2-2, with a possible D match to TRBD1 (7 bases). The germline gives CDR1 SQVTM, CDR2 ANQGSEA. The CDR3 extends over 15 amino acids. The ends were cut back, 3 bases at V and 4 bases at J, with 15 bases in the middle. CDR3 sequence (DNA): TGCAGCGTTGATGGAGGGGGCAAAGGCACCGGGGAGCTGTTTTTT. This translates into CSVDGGGKGTGELFF.

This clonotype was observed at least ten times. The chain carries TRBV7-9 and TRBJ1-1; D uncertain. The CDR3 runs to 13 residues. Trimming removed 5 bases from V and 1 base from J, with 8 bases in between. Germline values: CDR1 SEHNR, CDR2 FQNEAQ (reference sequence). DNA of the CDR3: TGTGCCAGCAGCCCCTGGGGGAACACTGAAGCTTTCTTT. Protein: CASSPWGNTEAFF.